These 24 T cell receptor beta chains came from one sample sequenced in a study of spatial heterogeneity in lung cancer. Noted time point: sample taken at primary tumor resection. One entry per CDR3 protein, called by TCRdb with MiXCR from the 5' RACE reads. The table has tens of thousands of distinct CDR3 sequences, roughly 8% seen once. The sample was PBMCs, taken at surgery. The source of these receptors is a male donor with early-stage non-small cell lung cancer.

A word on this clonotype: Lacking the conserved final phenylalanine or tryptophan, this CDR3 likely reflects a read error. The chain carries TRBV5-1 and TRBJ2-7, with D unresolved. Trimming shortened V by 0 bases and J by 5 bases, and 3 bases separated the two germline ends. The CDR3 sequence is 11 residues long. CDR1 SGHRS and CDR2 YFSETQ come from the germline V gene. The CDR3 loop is CASSLENEQYL. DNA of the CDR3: TGCGCCAGCAGCTTGGAAAACGAGCAGTACCTC.

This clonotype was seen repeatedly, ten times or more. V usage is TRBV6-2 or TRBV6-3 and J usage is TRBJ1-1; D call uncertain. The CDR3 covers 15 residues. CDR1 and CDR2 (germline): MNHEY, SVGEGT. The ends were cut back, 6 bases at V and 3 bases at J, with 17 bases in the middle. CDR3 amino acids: CASSPPVGWDTEAFF. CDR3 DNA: TGTGCCAGCAGCCCGCCAGTGGGGTGGGACACTGAAGCTTTCTTT.

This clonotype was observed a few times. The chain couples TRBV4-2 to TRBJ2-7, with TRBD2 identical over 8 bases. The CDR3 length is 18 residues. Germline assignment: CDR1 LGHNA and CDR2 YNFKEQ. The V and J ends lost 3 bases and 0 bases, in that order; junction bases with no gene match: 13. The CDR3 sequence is CASSQRAPERGSSYEQYF. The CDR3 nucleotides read TGTGCCAGCAGCCAGCGTGCCCCGGAGCGGGGGAGCTCCTACGAGCAGTACTTC.

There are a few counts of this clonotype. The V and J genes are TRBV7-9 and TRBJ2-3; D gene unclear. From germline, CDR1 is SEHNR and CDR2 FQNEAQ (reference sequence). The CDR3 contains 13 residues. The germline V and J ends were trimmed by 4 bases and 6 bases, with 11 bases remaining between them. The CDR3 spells CASSSLVPDTQYF. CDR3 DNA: TGTGCCAGCAGCTCTCTAGTCCCCGATACGCAGTATTTT.

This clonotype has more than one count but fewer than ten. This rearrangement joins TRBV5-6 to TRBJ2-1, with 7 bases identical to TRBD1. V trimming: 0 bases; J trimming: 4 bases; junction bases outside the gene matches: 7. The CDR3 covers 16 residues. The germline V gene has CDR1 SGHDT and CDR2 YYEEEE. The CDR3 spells CASSLGQGTEYNEQFF. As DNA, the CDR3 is TGTGCCAGCAGCTTGGGACAGGGTACGGAGTACAATGAGCAGTTCTTC.

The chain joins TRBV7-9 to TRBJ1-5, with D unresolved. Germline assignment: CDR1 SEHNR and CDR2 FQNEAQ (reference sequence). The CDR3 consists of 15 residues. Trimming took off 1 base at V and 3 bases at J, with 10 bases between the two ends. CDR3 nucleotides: TGTGCCAGCAGCTTAGGCCAGAATACCAATCAGCCCCAGCATTTT. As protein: CASSLGQNTNQPQHF.

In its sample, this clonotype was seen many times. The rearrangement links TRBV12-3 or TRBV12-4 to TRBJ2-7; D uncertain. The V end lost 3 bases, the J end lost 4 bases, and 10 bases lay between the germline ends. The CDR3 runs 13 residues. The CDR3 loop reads CASSFSGHYEQYF. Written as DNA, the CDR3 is TGTGCCAGCAGTTTCAGTGGTCATTACGAGCAGTACTTC.

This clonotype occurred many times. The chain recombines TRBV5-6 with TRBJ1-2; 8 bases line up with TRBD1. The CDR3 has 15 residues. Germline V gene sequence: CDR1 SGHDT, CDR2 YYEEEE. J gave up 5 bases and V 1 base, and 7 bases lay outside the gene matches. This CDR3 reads CASSLFGTGPYGYTF. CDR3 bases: TGTGCCAGCAGCTTGTTCGGGACAGGACCTTATGGCTACACCTTC.

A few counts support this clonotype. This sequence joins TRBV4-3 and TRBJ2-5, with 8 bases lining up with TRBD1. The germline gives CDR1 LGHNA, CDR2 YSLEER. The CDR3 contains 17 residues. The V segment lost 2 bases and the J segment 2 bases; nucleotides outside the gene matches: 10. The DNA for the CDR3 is TGCGCCAGCAGCCAAAGCCCCTCCGGGACAGGACAAGAGACCCAGTACTTC. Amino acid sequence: CASSQSPSGTGQETQYF.

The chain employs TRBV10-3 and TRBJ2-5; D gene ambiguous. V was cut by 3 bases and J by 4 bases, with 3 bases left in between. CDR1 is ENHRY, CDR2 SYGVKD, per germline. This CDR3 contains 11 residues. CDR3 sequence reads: CAISDRETQYF. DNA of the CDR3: TGTGCCATCAGTGATAGAGAGACCCAGTACTTC.

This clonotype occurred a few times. The chain's CDR3 is CASKQGGEQYF. As DNA, the CDR3 is TGTGCCAGCAAACAGGGGGGCGAGCAGTACTTC. V usage is TRBV27 and J usage is TRBJ2-7; the match to TRBD1 covers 8 bases. Trimming removed 7 bases from V and 6 bases from J; junction bases left unmatched: 2. The CDR3 contains 11 residues. The germline V gene encodes CDR1 MNHEY and CDR2 SMNVEV (reference sequence).

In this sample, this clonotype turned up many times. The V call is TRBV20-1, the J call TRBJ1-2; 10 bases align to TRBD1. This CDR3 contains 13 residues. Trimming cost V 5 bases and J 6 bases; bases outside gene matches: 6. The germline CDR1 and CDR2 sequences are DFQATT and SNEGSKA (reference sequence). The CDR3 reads CSAGGQGRNGYTF. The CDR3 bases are TGCAGTGCTGGGGGACAGGGGAGGAATGGCTACACCTTC.

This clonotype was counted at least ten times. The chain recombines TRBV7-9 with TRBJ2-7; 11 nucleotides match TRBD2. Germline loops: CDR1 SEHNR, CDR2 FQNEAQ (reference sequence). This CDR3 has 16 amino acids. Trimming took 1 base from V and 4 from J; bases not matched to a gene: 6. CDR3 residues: CASSLEGTSGRYEQYF. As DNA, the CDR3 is TGTGCCAGCAGCTTAGAGGGGACTAGCGGCAGGTACGAGCAGTACTTC.

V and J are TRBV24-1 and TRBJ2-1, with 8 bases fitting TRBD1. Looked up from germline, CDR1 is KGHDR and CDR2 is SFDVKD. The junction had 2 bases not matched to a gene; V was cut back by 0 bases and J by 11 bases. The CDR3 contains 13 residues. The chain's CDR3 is CATSDLIRGQQFF. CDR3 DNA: TGTGCCACCAGTGATTTGATCAGGGGGCAGCAGTTCTTC.

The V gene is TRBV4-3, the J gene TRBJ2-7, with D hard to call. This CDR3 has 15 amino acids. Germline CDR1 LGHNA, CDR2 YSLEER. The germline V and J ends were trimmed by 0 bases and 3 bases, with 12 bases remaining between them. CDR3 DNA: TGCGCCAGCAGCCAAGACTTCCACGTACTCTACGAGCAGTACTTC. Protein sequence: CASSQDFHVLYEQYF.

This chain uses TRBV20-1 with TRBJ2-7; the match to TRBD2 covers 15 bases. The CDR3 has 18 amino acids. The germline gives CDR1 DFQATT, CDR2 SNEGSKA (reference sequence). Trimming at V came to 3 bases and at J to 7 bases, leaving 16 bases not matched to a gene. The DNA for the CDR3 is TGCAGTGCTAGGGGGATCGGACTAGCGGGAGGGATCCCTGGAGAGCAGTACTTC. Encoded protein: CSARGIGLAGGIPGEQYF.

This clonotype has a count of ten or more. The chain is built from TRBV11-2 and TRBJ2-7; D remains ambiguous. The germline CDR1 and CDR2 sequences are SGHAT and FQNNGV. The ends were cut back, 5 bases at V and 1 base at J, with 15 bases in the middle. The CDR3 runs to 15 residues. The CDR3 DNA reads TGTGCCAGCAGCCCTCTCGTAACTGGTTCCTACGAGCAGTACTTC. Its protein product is CASSPLVTGSYEQYF. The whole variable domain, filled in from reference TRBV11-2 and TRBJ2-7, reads EAGVAQSPRYKIIEKRQSVAFWCNPISGHATLYWYQQILGQGPKLLIQFQNNGVVDDSQLPKDRFSAERLKGVDSTLKIQPAKLEDSAVYLCASSPLVTGSYEQYFGPGTRLTVT.

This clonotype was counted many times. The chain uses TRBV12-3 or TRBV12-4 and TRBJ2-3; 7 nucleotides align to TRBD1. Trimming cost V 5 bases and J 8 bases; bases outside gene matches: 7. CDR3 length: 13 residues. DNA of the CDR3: TGTGCCAGCAGTACCGACAGGGCCGGTACGCAGTATTTT. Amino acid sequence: CASSTDRAGTQYF.

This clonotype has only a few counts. CDR3 nucleotides: TGCGCCAGCAGCCTCCGGGACAGCGTGTTTTGGGGCACTGAAGCTTTCTTT. Translated: CASSLRDSVFWGTEAFF. J is TRBJ1-1 and V is TRBV4-1; 7 bases map to TRBD1. CDR1 is MGHRA and CDR2 is YSYEKL in the germline V gene. V was pared by 4 bases and J by 4 bases, with 15 bases of the junction left unmatched. The CDR3 has 17 residues.

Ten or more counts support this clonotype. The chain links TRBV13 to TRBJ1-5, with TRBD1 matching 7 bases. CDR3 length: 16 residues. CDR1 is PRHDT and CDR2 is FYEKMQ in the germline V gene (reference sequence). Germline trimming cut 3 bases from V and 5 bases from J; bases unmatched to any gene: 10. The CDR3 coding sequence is TGTGCCAGCAGCTTTGGTGAAAGGGGGCCCGATCAGCCCCAGCATTTT. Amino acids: CASSFGERGPDQPQHF.

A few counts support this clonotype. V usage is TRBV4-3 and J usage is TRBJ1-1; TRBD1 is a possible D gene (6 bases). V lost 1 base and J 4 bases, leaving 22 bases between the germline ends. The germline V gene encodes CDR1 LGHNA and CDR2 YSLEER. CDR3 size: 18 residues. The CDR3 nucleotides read TGCGCCAGCAGCCAAGTTCAAGGGGCCCTACGAGGGGGCACTGAAGCTTTCTTT. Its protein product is CASSQVQGALRGGTEAFF.

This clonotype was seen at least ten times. The CDR3 sequence is CATSPTTNGRIQDTQYF. As DNA, the CDR3 is TGTGCCACCAGTCCCACCACCAACGGGAGAATTCAAGATACGCAGTATTTT. The chain joins TRBV24-1 to TRBJ2-3, with D possibly TRBD2 on 6 matching bases. V lost 6 bases, J lost 5 bases, and 23 bases lay in between. This CDR3 has 17 residues. Germline CDR1 is KGHDR and CDR2 is SFDVKD.

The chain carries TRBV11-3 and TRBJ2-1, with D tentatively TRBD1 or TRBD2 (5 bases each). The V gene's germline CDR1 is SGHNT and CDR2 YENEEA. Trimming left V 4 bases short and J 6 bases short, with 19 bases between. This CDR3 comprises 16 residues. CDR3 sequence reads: CASSSGYGKGVNEQFF. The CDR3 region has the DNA TGTGCCAGCAGCTCAGGGTACGGGAAAGGAGTCAATGAGCAGTTCTTC.

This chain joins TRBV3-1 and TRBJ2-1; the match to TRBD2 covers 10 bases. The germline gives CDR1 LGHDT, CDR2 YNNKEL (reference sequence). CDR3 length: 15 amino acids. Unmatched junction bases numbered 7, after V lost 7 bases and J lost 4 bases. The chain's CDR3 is CASTPQLAGYNEQFF. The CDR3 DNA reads TGTGCCAGCACCCCCCAACTAGCGGGATACAATGAGCAGTTCTTC.